One sample yielded the 2 T cell receptor beta chains listed below, sequenced in a study of T-cell memory formation after mild COVID-19. One entry per CDR3 protein results from TCRdb running MiXCR on the 5' RACE reads. The sample includes 200,000 to 300,000 distinct CDR3 sequences, about a sixth of them seen just once. The sample comprised PBMCs or a T cell subset sorted from them (not recorded which). All receptors derive from a man younger than 35 who had mild COVID-19 (a few samples of this study predate the infection). Cell type and time point are not known.

This clonotype was found a few times. The V gene is TRBV5-1, the J gene TRBJ1-6, with TRBD1 matching over 7 bases. The junction had 7 bases not matched to a gene; V was cut back by 0 bases and J by 10 bases. The CDR3 extends over 15 amino acids. Germline V gene lookup returns CDR1 SGHRS and CDR2 YFSETQ. The CDR3 region is CASSLDPGGNSPLHF. The CDR3 DNA sequence: TGCGCCAGCAGCTTGGATCCAGGGGGGAACTCACCCCTCCACTTT.

The table lists this clonotype with a few counts. The chain recombines TRBV7-2 with TRBJ2-5; no clear D. Germline-derived CDR1 and CDR2 are SGHTA and FQGNSA. The CDR3 totals 14 residues. Trimming took off 3 bases at V and 2 bases at J, with 10 bases between the two ends. The CDR3 protein is CASSFQASQETQYF. CDR3 DNA: TGTGCCAGCAGCTTTCAGGCCAGTCAAGAGACCCAGTACTTC.